Listed below are T cell receptor beta chains from one sample, sequenced in a study of cytomegalovirus exposure and HLA in healthy donors. TCRdb's copy holds only in-frame clones and misses some; the assay was immunoSEQ multiplex PCR. The sample shows 100,000 to 150,000 clones, under 90% of them seen only once. Sequenced sample: PBMCs. The receptor source for this set is a woman aged 40 to 50 in good health and CMV-seronegative. CDR3s include the opening cysteine and the closing phenylalanine or tryptophan. The size field is filled for only some rows; it gives once, few, many or a size class.

CDR3aa,len,v_gene,abundance
CASSGPRDSGANVLTF,16,TRBV9,-
CASSVGDSRPDTQYF,15,TRBV9,-
CATGSLSASTDTQYF,15,TRBV15,-
CATSRGPGMGQPQHF,15,TRBV15,-
CATSRGNFVGLAGGGDEQFF,20,TRBV15,-
CASSLSGTGGTEAFF,15,TRBV27,once
CAISDRGNTEAFF,13,TRBV10-3,-
CASSLRGGNSPLHF,14,TRBV7-3,once
CASRQTPQETQYF,13,TRBV28,-
CASSLVYREESYEQYF,16,TRBV5-6,-
CASGRQDGTDTQYF,14,TRBV12-5,-
CASGRQGYEQYF,12,TRBV12-5,-
CASSPDRGRTYEQYF,15,TRBV18,-
CASSQDAGAGETQYF,15,TRBV14,-
CATLATSSYNEQFF,14,TRBV19,-
CASTAAGNYGYTF,13,TRBV6-5,-
CASSGQTDTQYF,12,TRBV27,-
CASSFTGANTEAFF,14,TRBV5-1,-
CASSPTLNTGELFF,14,TRBV7-3,-
CSVSSGGPTYNEQFF,15,TRBV29-1,-
CASSLRQGAPGGYPF,15,TRBV7-2,-
CASSHRDRSWDATF,14,TRBV2,-
CASSERGGRVPYEQYF,16,TRBV2,-
CASSRNVAGDQKTQYF,16,TRBV4-3,-
CASTGYRESDNEQFF,15,TRBV25-1,-